This TCR beta chain derives from a study of PD-1 blockade in classical Hodgkin lymphoma. Study summary: Nivolumab was administered to patients intravenously at 3 mg/kg every 2 weeks.

The CDR3 loop spans 14 amino acids. Germline CDR1 reads ENHRY; CDR2 reads SYGVKD. J gave up 4 bases and V 6 bases, and 8 bases lay outside the gene matches. Every patient had relapsed following autologous stem cell transplantation, and cohorts differed in brentuximab vedotin exposure. Under best response, outcomes were complete response, partial response or progressive disease. Generated by immunoSEQ multiplex PCR, the TCRdb table keeps only in-frame clones and is missing some. The repertoire has around 20,000 clones, 73% of them found once; the top ten carry around a quarter. This clonotype was sampled from a human donor with classical Hodgkin lymphoma. The input for sequencing was peripheral blood mononuclear cells (PBMCs), taken before the second cycle of nivolumab. The J gene is TRBJ1-1, the V gene TRBV10-3; 7 bases match TRBD1. The CDR3 spells CAIRGQPQGTEAFF. CDR3 nucleotide sequence: TGTGCCATCAGGGGACAGCCCCAGGGCACTGAAGCTTTCTTT.